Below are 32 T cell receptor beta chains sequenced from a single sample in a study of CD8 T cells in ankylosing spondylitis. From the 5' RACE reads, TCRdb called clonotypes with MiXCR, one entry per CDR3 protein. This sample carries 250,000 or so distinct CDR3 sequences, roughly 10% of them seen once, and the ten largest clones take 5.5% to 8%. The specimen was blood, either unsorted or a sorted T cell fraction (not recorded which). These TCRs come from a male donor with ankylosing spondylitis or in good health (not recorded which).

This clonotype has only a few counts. CDR3 protein: CAWKRQGYFYEQYF. The CDR3 DNA reads TGTGCCTGGAAGAGACAGGGGTATTTTTACGAGCAGTACTTC. The rearrangement joins TRBV30 to TRBJ2-7, with 8 bases lining up with TRBD1. V shed 4 bases, J shed 4 bases, and the junction held 9 bases outside the gene matches. Per the germline V gene, CDR1 is GTSNPN and CDR2 is SVGIG (reference sequence). CDR3 size: 14 residues.

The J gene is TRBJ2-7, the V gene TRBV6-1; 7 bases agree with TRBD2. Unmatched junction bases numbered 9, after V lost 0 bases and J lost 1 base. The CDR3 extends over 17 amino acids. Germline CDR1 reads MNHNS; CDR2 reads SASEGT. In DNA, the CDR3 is TGTGCCAGCAGTGAAGCCGCTTTCGGCGGGGGATCCTACGAGCAGTACTTC. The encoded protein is CASSEAAFGGGSYEQYF.

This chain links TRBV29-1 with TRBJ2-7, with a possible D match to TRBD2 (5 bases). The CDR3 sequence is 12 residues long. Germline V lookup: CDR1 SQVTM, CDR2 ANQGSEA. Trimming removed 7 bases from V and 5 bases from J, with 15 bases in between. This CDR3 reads CSARSGFNEQYF. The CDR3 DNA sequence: TGCAGCGCAAGGTCGGGGTTCAACGAGCAGTACTTC.

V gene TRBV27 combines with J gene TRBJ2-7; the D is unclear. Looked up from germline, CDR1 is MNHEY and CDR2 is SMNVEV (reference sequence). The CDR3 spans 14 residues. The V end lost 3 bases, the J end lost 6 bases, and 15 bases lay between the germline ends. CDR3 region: CASSLDPIEGEQYF. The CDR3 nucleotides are TGTGCCAGCAGTTTGGACCCCATTGAAGGCGAGCAGTACTTC.

Here the CDR3 reads CASSPTRTDTQYF. CDR3 sequence (DNA): TGCGCCAGCAGCCCGACCCGCACAGATACGCAGTATTTT. V is TRBV5-1 and J is TRBJ2-3; D call uncertain. V was cut by 4 bases and J by 1 base, with 7 bases left in between. The CDR3 has 13 residues. Germline V lookup: CDR1 SGHRS, CDR2 YFSETQ.

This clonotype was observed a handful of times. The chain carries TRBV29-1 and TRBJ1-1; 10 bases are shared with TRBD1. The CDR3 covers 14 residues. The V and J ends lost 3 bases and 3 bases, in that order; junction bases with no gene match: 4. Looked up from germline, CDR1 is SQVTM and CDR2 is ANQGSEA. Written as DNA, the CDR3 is TGCAGCGTTGAGGGACAGGGGTTTTACACTGAAGCTTTCTTT. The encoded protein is CSVEGQGFYTEAFF. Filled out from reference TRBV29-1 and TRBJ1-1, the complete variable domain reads SAVISQKPSRDICQRGTSLTIQCQVDSQVTMMFWYRQQPGQSLTLIATANQGSEATYESGFVIDKFPISRPNLTFSTLTVSNMSPEDSSIYLCSVEGQGFYTEAFFGQGTRLTVV.

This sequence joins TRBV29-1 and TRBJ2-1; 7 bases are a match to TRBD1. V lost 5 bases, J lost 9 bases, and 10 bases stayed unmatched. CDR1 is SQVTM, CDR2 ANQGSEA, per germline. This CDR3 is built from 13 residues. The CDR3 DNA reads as TGCAGCGTTAGAGAAACAGGGGCGAGTGAGCAGTTCTTC. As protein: CSVRETGASEQFF.

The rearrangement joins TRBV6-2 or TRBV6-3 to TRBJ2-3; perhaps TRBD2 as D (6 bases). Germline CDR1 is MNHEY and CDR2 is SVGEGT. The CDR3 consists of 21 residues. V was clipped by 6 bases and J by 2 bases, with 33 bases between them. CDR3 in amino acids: CASSSLNVGLRSRFSTDTQYF. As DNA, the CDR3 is TGTGCCAGCAGCTCCCTCAACGTGGGACTCCGCTCTAGATTTTCCACAGATACGCAGTATTTT.

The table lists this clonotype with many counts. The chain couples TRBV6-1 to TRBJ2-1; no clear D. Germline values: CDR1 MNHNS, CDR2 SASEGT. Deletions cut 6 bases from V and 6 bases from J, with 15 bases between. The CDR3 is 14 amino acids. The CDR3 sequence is CASRDLLEGNEQFF. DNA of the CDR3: TGTGCCAGCAGAGACCTGCTTGAAGGCAATGAGCAGTTCTTC.

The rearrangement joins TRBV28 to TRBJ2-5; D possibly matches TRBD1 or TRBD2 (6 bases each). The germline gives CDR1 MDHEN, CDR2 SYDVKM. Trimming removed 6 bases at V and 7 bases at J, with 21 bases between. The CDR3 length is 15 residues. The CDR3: CASRFIGGDTGTQYF. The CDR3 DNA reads TGTGCCAGCAGATTCATAGGCGGGGACACCGGGACCCAGTACTTC.

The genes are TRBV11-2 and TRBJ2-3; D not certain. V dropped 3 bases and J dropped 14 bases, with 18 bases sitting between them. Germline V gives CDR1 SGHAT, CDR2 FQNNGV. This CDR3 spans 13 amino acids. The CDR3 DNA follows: TGTGCCAGCAGCTTCCAAGGCGAATCTGTCTGGTATTTT. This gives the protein CASSFQGESVWYF. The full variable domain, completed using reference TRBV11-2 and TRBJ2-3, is EAGVAQSPRYKIIEKRQSVAFWCNPISGHATLYWYQQILGQGPKLLIQFQNNGVVDDSQLPKDRFSAERLKGVDSTLKIQPAKLEDSAVYLCASSFQGESVWYFGPGTRLTVL.

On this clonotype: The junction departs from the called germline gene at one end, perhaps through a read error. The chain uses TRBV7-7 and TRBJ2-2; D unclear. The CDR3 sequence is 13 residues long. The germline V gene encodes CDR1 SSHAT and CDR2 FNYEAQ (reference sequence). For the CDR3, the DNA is TGTGTCAGCAGCTTAAGTGGCGCCGGGGAGCTGTTTTTT. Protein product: CVSSLSGAGELFF.

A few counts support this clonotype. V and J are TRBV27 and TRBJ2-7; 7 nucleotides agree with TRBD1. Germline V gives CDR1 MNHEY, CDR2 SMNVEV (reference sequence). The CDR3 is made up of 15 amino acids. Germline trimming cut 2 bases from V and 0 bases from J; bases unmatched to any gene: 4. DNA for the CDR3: TGTGCCAGCAGTTTAATGGCAGGGGGCTCCTACGAGCAGTACTTC. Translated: CASSLMAGGSYEQYF.

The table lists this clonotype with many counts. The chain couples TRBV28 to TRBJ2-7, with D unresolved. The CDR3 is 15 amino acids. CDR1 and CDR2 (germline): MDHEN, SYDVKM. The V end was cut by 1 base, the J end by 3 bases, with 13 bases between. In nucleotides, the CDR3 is TGTGCCAGCAGTTTATATTCCCCTGGTAGCTACGAGCAGTACTTC. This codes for CASSLYSPGSYEQYF.

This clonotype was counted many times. The chain's CDR3 is CASSLISSGTTDTQYF. For the CDR3, the DNA is TGTGCCAGCAGCTTGATCTCTAGCGGGACCACAGATACGCAGTATTTT. The rearrangement uses TRBV5-6 and TRBJ2-3, with TRBD2 matching 9 bases. The CDR3 spans 16 residues. Germline V CDR1 and CDR2: SGHDT, YYEEEE. J lost 2 bases, V lost 1 base, and 5 bases had no gene match.

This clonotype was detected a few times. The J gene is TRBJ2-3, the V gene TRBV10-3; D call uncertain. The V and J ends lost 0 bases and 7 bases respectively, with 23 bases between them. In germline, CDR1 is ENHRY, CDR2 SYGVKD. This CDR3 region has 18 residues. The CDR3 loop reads CAISESLLGEGRDNTQYF. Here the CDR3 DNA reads TGTGCCATCAGTGAGTCCCTTCTTGGGGAAGGTCGAGACAATACGCAGTATTTT.

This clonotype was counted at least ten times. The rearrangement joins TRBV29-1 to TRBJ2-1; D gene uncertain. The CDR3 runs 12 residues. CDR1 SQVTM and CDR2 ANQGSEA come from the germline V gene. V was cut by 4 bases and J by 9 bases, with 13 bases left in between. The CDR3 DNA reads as TGCAGCGTTGGACCCCCTCTTGGTGAGCAGTTCTTC. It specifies CSVGPPLGEQFF.

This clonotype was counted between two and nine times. CDR3: CASGSPDYGYTF. CDR3 sequence (DNA): TGTGCCAGCGGCTCACCGGACTATGGCTACACCTTC. The rearrangement uses TRBV6-6 and TRBJ1-2; D gene ambiguous. The length of the CDR3 is 12 residues. The germline V gene encodes CDR1 MNHNY and CDR2 SVGAGI (reference sequence). V was cut by 8 bases and J by 3 bases, with 10 bases left in between.

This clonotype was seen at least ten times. CDR3 protein: CASSLDSVDSVGYTF. CDR3 DNA: TGCGCCAGCAGCTTGGACTCCGTGGATTCGGTTGGCTACACCTTC. The gene calls are TRBV5-1 and TRBJ1-2, with D hard to call. The CDR3 runs to 15 residues. V lost 0 bases, J lost 7 bases, and 16 bases lay in between. CDR1 and CDR2 (germline): SGHRS, YFSETQ.

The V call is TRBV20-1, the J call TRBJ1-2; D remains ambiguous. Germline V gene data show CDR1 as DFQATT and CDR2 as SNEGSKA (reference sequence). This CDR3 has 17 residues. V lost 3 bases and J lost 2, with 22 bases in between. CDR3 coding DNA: TGCAGTGCTAGGGGTCGGGGAACCCGAGCCCCAAACTATGGCTACACCTTC. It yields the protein CSARGRGTRAPNYGYTF.

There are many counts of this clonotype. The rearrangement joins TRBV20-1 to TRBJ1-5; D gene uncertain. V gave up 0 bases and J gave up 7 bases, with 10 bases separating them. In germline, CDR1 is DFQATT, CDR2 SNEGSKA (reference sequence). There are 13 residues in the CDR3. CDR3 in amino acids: CSAREAEFQPQHF. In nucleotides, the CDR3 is TGCAGTGCTAGAGAGGCGGAATTCCAGCCCCAGCATTTT.

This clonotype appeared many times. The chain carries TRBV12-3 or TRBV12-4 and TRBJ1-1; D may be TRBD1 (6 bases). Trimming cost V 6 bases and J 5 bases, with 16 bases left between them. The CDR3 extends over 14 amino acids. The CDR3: CASSEAGVGTEAFF. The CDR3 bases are TGTGCCAGCAGCGAAGCAGGGGTCGGGACTGAAGCTTTCTTT.

CDR3 sequence (DNA): TGTGCCAGCAGTTACCGTATCGGGGAGCTGTTTTTT. It is translated as CASSYRIGELFF. The rearrangement links TRBV6-2 or TRBV6-3 to TRBJ2-2; D not certain. CDR1 MNHEY and CDR2 SVGEGT come from the germline V gene. This CDR3 comprises 12 residues. Trimming left V 2 bases short and J 7 bases short, with 5 bases between.

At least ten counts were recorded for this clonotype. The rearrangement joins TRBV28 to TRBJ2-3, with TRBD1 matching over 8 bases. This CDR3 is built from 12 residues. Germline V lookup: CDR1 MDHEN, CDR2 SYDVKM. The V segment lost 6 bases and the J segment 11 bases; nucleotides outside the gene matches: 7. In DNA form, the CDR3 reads TGTGCCAGCAGCCGAGGACAGGGTGGGCAGTATTTT. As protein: CASSRGQGGQYF. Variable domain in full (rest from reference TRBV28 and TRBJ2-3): DVKVTQSSRYLVKRTGEKVFLECVQDMDHENMFWYRQDPGLGLRLIYFSYDVKMKEKGDIPEGYSVSREKKERFSLILESASTNQTSMYLCASSRGQGGQYFGPGTRLTVL.

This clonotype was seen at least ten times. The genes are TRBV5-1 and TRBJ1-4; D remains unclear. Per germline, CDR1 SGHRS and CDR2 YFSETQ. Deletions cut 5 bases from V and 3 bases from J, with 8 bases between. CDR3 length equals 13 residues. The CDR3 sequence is CASRKGSNEKLFF. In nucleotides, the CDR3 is TGCGCCAGCAGAAAGGGTTCTAATGAAAAACTGTTTTTT.

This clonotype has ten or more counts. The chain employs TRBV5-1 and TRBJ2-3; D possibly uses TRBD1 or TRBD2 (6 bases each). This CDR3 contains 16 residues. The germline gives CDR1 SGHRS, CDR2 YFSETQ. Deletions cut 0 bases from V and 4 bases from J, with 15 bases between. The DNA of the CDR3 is TGCGCCAGCAGCTTGGCCGGGGGCCGGGGTGCAGATACGCAGTATTTT. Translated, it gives CASSLAGGRGADTQYF. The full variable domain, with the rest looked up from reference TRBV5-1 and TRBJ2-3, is KAGVTQTPRYLIKTRGQQVTLSCSPISGHRSVSWYQQTPGQGLQFLFEYFSETQRNKGNFPGRFSGRQFSNSRSEMNVSTLELGDSALYLCASSLAGGRGADTQYFGPGTRLTVL.

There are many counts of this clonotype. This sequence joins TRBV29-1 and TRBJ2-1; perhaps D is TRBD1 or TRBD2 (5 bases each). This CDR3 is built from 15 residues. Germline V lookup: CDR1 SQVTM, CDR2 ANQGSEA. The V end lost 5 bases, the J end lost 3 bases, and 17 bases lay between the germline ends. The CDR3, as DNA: TGCAGCGTTCCCAATGGCTGGGGGATCTACAATGAGCAGTTCTTC. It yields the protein CSVPNGWGIYNEQFF.

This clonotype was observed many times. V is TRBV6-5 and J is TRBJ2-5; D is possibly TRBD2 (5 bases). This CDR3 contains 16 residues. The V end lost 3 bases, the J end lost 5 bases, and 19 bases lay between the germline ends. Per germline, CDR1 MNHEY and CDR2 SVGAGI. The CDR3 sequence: CASSYGRGFGEETQYF. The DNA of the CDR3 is TGTGCCAGCAGTTATGGCCGTGGGTTTGGGGAGGAGACCCAGTACTTC.

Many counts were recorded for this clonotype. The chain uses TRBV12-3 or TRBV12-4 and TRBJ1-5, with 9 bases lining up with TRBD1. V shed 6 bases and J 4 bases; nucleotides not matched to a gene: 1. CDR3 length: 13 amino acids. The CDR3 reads CASRGTGNQPQHF. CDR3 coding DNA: TGTGCCAGCAGGGGGACAGGGAATCAGCCCCAGCATTTT.

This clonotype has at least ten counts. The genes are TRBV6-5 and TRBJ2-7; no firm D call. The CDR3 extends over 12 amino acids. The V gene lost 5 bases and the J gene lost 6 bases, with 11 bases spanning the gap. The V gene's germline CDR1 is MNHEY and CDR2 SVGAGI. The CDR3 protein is CASSTNPSEQYF. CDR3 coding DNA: TGTGCCAGCAGTACGAATCCGAGCGAGCAGTACTTC.

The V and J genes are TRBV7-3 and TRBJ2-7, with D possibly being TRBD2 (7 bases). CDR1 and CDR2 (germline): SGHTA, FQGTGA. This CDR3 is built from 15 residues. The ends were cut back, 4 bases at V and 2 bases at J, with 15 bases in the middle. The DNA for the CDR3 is TGTGCCAGCAGCTCTGGAGGGGGGGCCGCCTACGAGCAGTACTTC. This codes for CASSSGGGAAYEQYF.

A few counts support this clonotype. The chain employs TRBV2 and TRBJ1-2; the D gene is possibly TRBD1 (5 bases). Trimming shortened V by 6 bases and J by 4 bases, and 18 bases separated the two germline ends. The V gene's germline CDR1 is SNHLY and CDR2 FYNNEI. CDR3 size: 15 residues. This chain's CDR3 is CASSQRGGGPYGYTF. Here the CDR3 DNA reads TGTGCCAGCAGCCAAAGGGGTGGCGGACCCTATGGCTACACCTTC. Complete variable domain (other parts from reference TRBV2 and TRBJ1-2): EPEVTQTPSHQVTQMGQEVILRCVPISNHLYFYWYRQILGQKVEFLVSFYNNEISEKSEIFDDQFSVERPDGSNFTLKIRSTKLEDSAMYFCASSQRGGGPYGYTFGSGTRLTVV.